This is a list of T cell receptor beta chains from one sample in a study of control samples from healthy donors and cancer patients. The table came from immunoSEQ multiplex PCR; TCRdb's copy has only in-frame clones and leaves some out. The sample shows tens of thousands of clones, 87% of them seen only once. Sequenced input: PBMCs. The receptors were gathered from a woman between 50 and 59 years old with head and neck cancer. Both conserved end residues are part of each CDR3. Fields, in order: CDR3 protein, V gene, J gene, clone size. Clone sizes are given selectively: once, few, many, or a class where the clone is expanded.

CDR3: CASSLEEGTEAFF
V: TRBV11-3
J: TRBJ1-1
size: -

CDR3: CASSLSKGGNTEAFF
V: TRBV11-1
J: TRBJ1-1
size: few

CDR3: CAWTGMVGELFF
V: TRBV30
J: TRBJ2-2
size: -

CDR3: CASSLGPQGQRVF
V: TRBV5-1
J: TRBJ1-1
size: -

CDR3: CASSGQSGVNQPQHF
V: TRBV18
J: TRBJ1-5
size: -

CDR3: CAIGRTRDSYEQYF
V: TRBV10-3
J: TRBJ2-7
size: -

CDR3: CASSPYHGGSSGANVLTF
V: TRBV6-6
J: TRBJ2-6
size: -

CDR3: CASTGRGQETQYF
V: TRBV28
J: TRBJ2-5
size: -

CDR3: CASSVGGTGDYEQYF
V: TRBV9
J: TRBJ2-7
size: -

CDR3: CASSKWGDTQYF
V: TRBV13
J: TRBJ2-3
size: -

CDR3: CASSQTSGGASHTQYF
V: TRBV2
J: TRBJ2-3
size: -

CDR3: CASSTNWGETQYF
V: TRBV7-7
J: TRBJ2-5
size: -

CDR3: CASSRDGYGYTF
V: TRBV7-9
J: TRBJ1-2
size: -

CDR3: CASSLNIYNSPLHF
V: TRBV28
J: TRBJ1-6
size: -

CDR3: CASTPELAGGTGELFF
V: TRBV2
J: TRBJ2-2
size: -

CDR3: CASSEAFGGSSGNTIYF
V: TRBV6-1
J: TRBJ1-3
size: -

CDR3: CASSRAGVGTEAFF
V: TRBV19
J: TRBJ1-1
size: -

CDR3: CASSKRSGGQPQHF
V: TRBV19
J: TRBJ1-5
size: -

CDR3: CAWSFGLANYGYTF
V: TRBV30
J: TRBJ1-2
size: -

CDR3: CASSQSTGSTDTQYF
V: TRBV4-3
J: TRBJ2-3
size: -

CDR3: CASSRTGGSEAFF
V: TRBV6-5
J: TRBJ1-1
size: -

CDR3: CASSLRGGEQYF
V: TRBV5-5
J: TRBJ2-7
size: -

CDR3: CASSFRQGVIETQYF
V: TRBV3-1/TRBV3-2
J: TRBJ2-5
size: once

CDR3: CASSLLAGGLTREQYF
V: TRBV19
J: TRBJ2-7
size: -

CDR3: CASSPELGNMHF
V: TRBV7-9
J: TRBJ1-5
size: -

CDR3: CASSPLEGGEETQYF
V: TRBV18
J: TRBJ2-5
size: -

CDR3: CASSPTSGANVLTF
V: TRBV11-3
J: TRBJ2-6
size: -

CDR3: CASSFRTVNTEAFF
V: TRBV11-2
J: TRBJ1-1
size: -

CDR3: CASSLGQGGAQETQYF
V: TRBV7-9
J: TRBJ2-5
size: -

CDR3: CASSKYGGGLNTGELFF
V: TRBV21-1
J: TRBJ2-2
size: -

CDR3: CASSPSGDRTDTQYF
V: TRBV5-1
J: TRBJ2-3
size: -

CDR3: CASSIRTPTTEAFF
V: TRBV19
J: TRBJ1-1
size: -

CDR3: CASSQGTSGADEQYF
V: TRBV25-1
J: TRBJ2-7
size: few

CDR3: CASSLVRQLMNTGELFF
V: TRBV7-9
J: TRBJ2-2
size: -

CDR3: CASSIGRQVGGYTF
V: TRBV19
J: TRBJ1-2
size: once

CDR3: CASSPYRGTGELFF
V: TRBV5-5
J: TRBJ2-2
size: once

CDR3: CASSGPTSGGAYEQYF
V: TRBV2
J: TRBJ2-7
size: -

CDR3: CASSPQRTGGVSQPQHF
V: TRBV18
J: TRBJ1-5
size: -

CDR3: CASSSGTGRGMMSTEAFF
V: TRBV19
J: TRBJ1-1
size: -

CDR3: CASSGAGGASLEQYF
V: TRBV7-2
J: TRBJ2-7
size: -

CDR3: CASSEPDTNTEAFF
V: TRBV10-2
J: TRBJ1-1
size: -

CDR3: CASSINRGPYEQYF
V: TRBV19
J: TRBJ2-7
size: -

CDR3: CASSLSSATNEKLFF
V: TRBV5-4
J: TRBJ1-4
size: -

CDR3: CASQWDSGNTIYF
V: TRBV19
J: TRBJ1-3
size: -

CDR3: CASSLVGREQYF
V: TRBV7-9
J: TRBJ2-7
size: few

CDR3: CSVDLTGENTGELFF
V: TRBV29-1
J: TRBJ2-2
size: few

CDR3: CASSPLKVTNYGYTF
V: TRBV18
J: TRBJ1-2
size: -

CDR3: CASSLATGRSYEQYF
V: TRBV5-4
J: TRBJ2-7
size: -

CDR3: CASSEPRGAITGELFF
V: TRBV2
J: TRBJ2-2
size: -

CDR3: CASSPRWQGSNQPQHF
V: TRBV4-1
J: TRBJ1-5
size: -

CDR3: CASSSRTGASEKLFF
V: TRBV11-2
J: TRBJ1-4
size: few

CDR3: CASSEANFGTGSSYEQYF
V: TRBV6-1
J: TRBJ2-7
size: -

CDR3: CASSLKGNTEAFF
V: TRBV28
J: TRBJ1-1
size: -

CDR3: CASSAEPPSQETQYF
V: TRBV18
J: TRBJ2-5
size: -

CDR3: CASSWGSGVGQPQHF
V: TRBV2
J: TRBJ1-5
size: -